One and the same sample provided the 20 T cell receptor beta chains below, sequenced in a study of molecular identifiers for immune sequencing clone quantification. TCRdb passed the PCR reads through MiXCR, listing each CDR3 protein once. The repertoire holds around 82,000 distinct CDR3 sequences, with around 20% as singletons. The specimen sequenced was naive CD8+ T cells from blood, with Jurkat cell RNA spiked in. The subset here: FACS-sorted CD8+CD4-CCR7+CD45RA+ naive T cells. All receptors derive from a human donor in good health. Some libraries in this study had Jurkat cell RNA spiked in.

The table lists this clonotype with many counts. V and J are TRBV20-1 and TRBJ2-3; TRBD2 agrees at 9 bases. CDR1 DFQATT and CDR2 SNEGSKA come from the germline V gene (reference sequence). The CDR3 spans 15 residues. J was trimmed by 3 bases and V by 2 bases; bases with no gene match: 6. The CDR3 nucleotides are TGCAGTGCTAGATTTGCGGGAGGGGAAACAGATACGCAGTATTTT. It encodes CSARFAGGETDTQYF.

This clonotype was observed many times. The rearrangement uses TRBV19 and TRBJ1-1, with D possibly matching TRBD1 (5 bases). V gave up 5 bases and J gave up 6 bases, with 10 bases separating them. Germline V gene lookup returns CDR1 LNHDA and CDR2 SQIVND (reference sequence). The CDR3 runs 12 residues. The CDR3: CASSYAGPEAFF. The CDR3 bases are TGTGCCAGTAGTTATGCAGGGCCTGAAGCTTTCTTT.

A remark on this clonotype: Given a much more abundant clone one base away, this may be a read error. The chain joins TRBV28 to TRBJ2-7; D is perhaps TRBD1 or TRBD2 (5 bases each). The CDR3 covers 14 residues. Per germline, CDR1 MDHEN and CDR2 SYDVKM. The CDR3 here is CASTEGTAVYGQYF. CDR3 DNA: TGTGCCAGCACCGAAGGGACGGCAGTCTACGGGCAGTACTTC. The full variable domain, rest sourced from reference TRBV28 and TRBJ2-7, is DVKVTQSSRYLVKRTGEKVFLECVQDMDHENMFWYRQDPGLGLRLIYFSYDVKMKEKGDIPEGYSVSREKKERFSLILESASTNQTSMYLCASTEGTAVYGQYFGPGTRLTVT.

This clonotype appeared many times. As DNA, the CDR3 is TGTGCTAGTGGTCCGGACAGGGATCAGCCCCAGCATTTT. This codes for CASGPDRDQPQHF. V is TRBV12-5 and J is TRBJ1-5; 8 bases align to TRBD1. Germline CDR1 LGHNT, CDR2 FRNRAP. Trimming at V came to 5 bases and at J to 5 bases, leaving 2 bases not matched to a gene. The CDR3 spans 13 residues.

This clonotype was seen many times. This chain links TRBV18 with TRBJ1-1; no definite D call. This CDR3 is built from 13 residues. CDR1 KGHSH and CDR2 LQKENI come from the germline V gene. V was cut by 0 bases and J by 5 bases, with 7 bases left in between. CDR3 loop: CASSPPAGTEAFF. The CDR3 coding sequence is TGTGCCAGCTCACCACCGGCAGGTACTGAAGCTTTCTTT.

This clonotype was seen ten or more times. The chain links TRBV5-1 to TRBJ2-7, with D maybe TRBD1 (5 bases). The V end was cut by 4 bases, the J end by 0 bases, with 14 bases between. Germline V gene data show CDR1 as SGHRS and CDR2 as YFSETQ. The CDR3 extends over 15 amino acids. Here the CDR3 reads CASSPADRISYEQYF. The CDR3 DNA reads as TGCGCCAGCAGCCCAGCAGACAGAATCTCCTACGAGCAGTACTTC.

V usage is TRBV27 and J usage is TRBJ2-1, with TRBD2 matching 8 bases. V shed 1 base, J shed 4 bases, and the junction held 9 bases outside the gene matches. CDR3 length: 17 amino acids. Germline V gene lookup returns CDR1 MNHEY and CDR2 SMNVEV (reference sequence). The CDR3 loop reads CASSLLFIAGGYNEQFF. CDR3 nucleotide sequence: TGTGCCAGCAGTTTATTGTTCATCGCGGGGGGATACAATGAGCAGTTCTTC.

A remark on this clonotype: Germline and junction disagree at one end, which may indicate a read error. The V and J genes are TRBV19 and TRBJ2-6; D is perhaps TRBD1 (5 bases). The CDR3 is made up of 11 amino acids. Germline CDR1 LNHDA, CDR2 SQIVND (reference sequence). The CDR3: CASCGASVLTF. The CDR3 DNA follows: TGCGCCAGTTGTGGGGCCAGCGTCCTGACTTTC.

There are many counts of this clonotype. V is TRBV5-6 and J is TRBJ2-7; no clear D gene. Germline assignment: CDR1 SGHDT and CDR2 YYEEEE. CDR3 size: 15 residues. Between the trimmed V and J ends, which lost 0 bases and 0 bases, there was a span of 10 bases. The CDR3 sequence is CASSLAGRASYEQYF. The CDR3 DNA reads TGTGCCAGCAGCTTGGCGGGTCGGGCCTCCTACGAGCAGTACTTC.

This clonotype has a count of ten or more. V usage is TRBV7-9 and J usage is TRBJ2-5; 8 bases fit TRBD2. With 2 bases clipped from V and 2 bases from J, the junction kept 4 bases outside the gene matches. The germline CDR1 and CDR2 sequences are SEHNR and FQNEAQ (reference sequence). The CDR3 covers 15 residues. The CDR3 region has the DNA TGTGCCAGCAGCTTACTAGCGGGCATTCAAGAGACCCAGTACTTC. Amino acids: CASSLLAGIQETQYF.

This clonotype has ten or more counts. The chain links TRBV6-6 to TRBJ2-4; TRBD1 matches 7 bases. J lost 3 bases, V lost 4 bases, and 3 bases had no gene match. Germline V gives CDR1 MNHNY, CDR2 SVGAGI (reference sequence). This CDR3 region has 14 residues. CDR3 sequence (DNA): TGTGCCAGCAGTTTCCGGGACAGCAAAAACATTCAGTACTTC. Amino acids: CASSFRDSKNIQYF.

The table lists this clonotype with many counts. The chain employs TRBV7-2 and TRBJ1-1; TRBD1 is a possible D gene (5 bases). The CDR3 is 20 amino acids. Trimming took 1 base from V and 2 from J, leaving 26 bases between them. Germline loops: CDR1 SGHTA, CDR2 FQGNSA. CDR3 sequence (DNA): TGTGCCAGCAGCTTAGTGCCGGGGGACCTAGGCACTATCATTAACACTGAAGCTTTCTTT. The encoded protein is CASSLVPGDLGTIINTEAFF.

This clonotype was detected many times. V usage is TRBV12-3 or TRBV12-4 and J usage is TRBJ2-1, with D perhaps matching TRBD2 (6 bases). The CDR3 sequence is 13 residues long. The ends were cut back, 1 base at V and 8 bases at J, with 9 bases in the middle. CDR3 DNA sequence: TGTGCCAGCAGTTTAGGACCGGGGGATGAGCAGTTCTTC. This translates into CASSLGPGDEQFF.

This clonotype was seen at least ten times. The chain is built from TRBV7-9 and TRBJ2-7, with D possibly being TRBD1 or TRBD2 (5 bases each). Germline CDR1 reads SEHNR; CDR2 reads FQNEAQ (reference sequence). The CDR3 consists of 13 residues. Trimming stripped 3 bases from V and 6 bases from J, with 12 bases between. Here the CDR3 reads CASSLGVGGEQYF. CDR3 nucleotides: TGTGCCAGCAGCTTGGGGGTTGGAGGCGAGCAGTACTTC. Full variable domain (outside the CDR3, taken from reference TRBV7-9 and TRBJ2-7): DTGVSQNPRHKITKRGQNVTFRCDPISEHNRLYWYRQTLGQGPEFLTYFQNEAQLEKSRLLSDRFSAERPKGSFSTLEIQRTEQGDSAMYLCASSLGVGGEQYFGPGTRLTVT.

This clonotype was seen at least ten times. The chain uses TRBV19 and TRBJ1-5, with D unclear. The ends were cut back, 3 bases at V and 2 bases at J, with 2 bases in the middle. There are 12 residues in the CDR3. Germline CDR1 is LNHDA and CDR2 is SQIVND (reference sequence). The DNA for the CDR3 is TGTGCCAGTAGTATCGGCAATCAGCCCCAGCATTTT. Its protein product is CASSIGNQPQHF.

This clonotype has a count of ten or more. V gene TRBV6-1 combines with J gene TRBJ1-1, with TRBD1 matching 7 bases. The germline V gene has CDR1 MNHNS and CDR2 SASEGT. After removal of 7 bases from V and 4 bases from J, the junction contained 21 bases not matched to a gene. The CDR3 has 18 residues. Here the CDR3 reads CASTKTGQARLVVTEAFF. Here the CDR3 DNA reads TGTGCCAGCACCAAAACCGGACAGGCCCGGTTAGTGGTCACTGAAGCTTTCTTT.

The chain joins TRBV5-5 to TRBJ2-7; D call uncertain. This CDR3 has 13 residues. Deletions cut 0 bases from V and 3 bases from J, with 7 bases between. In germline, CDR1 is SGHKS, CDR2 YYEKEE (reference sequence). CDR3 amino acids: CASSLGSDYEQYF. The DNA for the CDR3 is TGTGCCAGCAGCTTGGGGAGTGACTACGAGCAGTACTTC.

There are many counts of this clonotype. The chain carries TRBV6-1 and TRBJ1-5, with D tentatively TRBD1 (6 bases). This CDR3 has 15 residues. V was clipped by 4 bases and J by 1 base, with 11 bases between them. CDR1 is MNHNS and CDR2 is SASEGT in the germline V gene. This CDR3 is CASSGRDKSNQPQHF. The CDR3 nucleotides read TGTGCCAGCAGTGGCCGGGACAAAAGCAATCAGCCCCAGCATTTT.

This clonotype has ten or more counts. The chain couples TRBV2 to TRBJ1-1; 7 bases are a match to TRBD1. Germline CDR1 is SNHLY and CDR2 is FYNNEI. CDR3 length: 13 residues. Trimming took 7 bases from V and 6 from J; bases not matched to a gene: 8. The CDR3 nucleotides are TGTGCCAGCATGACAGGGCTTATCGCTGAAGCTTTCTTT. Translation gives CASMTGLIAEAFF.

In its sample, this clonotype was seen many times. The chain employs TRBV11-2 and TRBJ2-1; 7 positions match TRBD1. The CDR3 spans 14 residues. In germline, CDR1 is SGHAT, CDR2 FQNNGV. V dropped 5 bases and J dropped 7; count of bases not matched to a gene: 8. The CDR3 reads CASSTTGQLNEQFF. CDR3 coding DNA: TGTGCCAGCAGCACTACGGGACAGCTAAATGAGCAGTTCTTC. Full variable domain (outside the CDR3, taken from reference TRBV11-2 and TRBJ2-1): EAGVAQSPRYKIIEKRQSVAFWCNPISGHATLYWYQQILGQGPKLLIQFQNNGVVDDSQLPKDRFSAERLKGVDSTLKIQPAKLEDSAVYLCASSTTGQLNEQFFGPGTRLTVL.